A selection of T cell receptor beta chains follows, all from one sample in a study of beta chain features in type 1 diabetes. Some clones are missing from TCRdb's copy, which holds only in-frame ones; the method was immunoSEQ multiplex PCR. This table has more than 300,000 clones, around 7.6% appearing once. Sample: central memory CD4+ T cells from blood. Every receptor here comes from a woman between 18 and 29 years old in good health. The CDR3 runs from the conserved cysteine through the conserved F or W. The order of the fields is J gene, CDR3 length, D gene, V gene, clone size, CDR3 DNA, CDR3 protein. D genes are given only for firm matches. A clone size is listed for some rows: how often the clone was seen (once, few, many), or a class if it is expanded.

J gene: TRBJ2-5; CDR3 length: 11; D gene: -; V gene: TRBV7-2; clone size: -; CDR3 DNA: TGTGCCAGTCGGGCGGGAGAGACCCAGTACTTC; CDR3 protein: CASRAGETQYF
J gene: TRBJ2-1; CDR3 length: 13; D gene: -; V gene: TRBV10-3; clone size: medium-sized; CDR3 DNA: TGTGCCATCAATTCTTTGGGACAAGGGGAGCAGTTCTTC; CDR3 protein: CAINSLGQGEQFF
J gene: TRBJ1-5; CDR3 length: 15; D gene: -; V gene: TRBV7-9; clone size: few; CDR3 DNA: TGTGCCAGCAGCTTGGAAGGTACGGGCAATCAGCCCCAGCATTTT; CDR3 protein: CASSLEGTGNQPQHF
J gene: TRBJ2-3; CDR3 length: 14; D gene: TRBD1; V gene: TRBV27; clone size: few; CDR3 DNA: TGTGCCAGCAGACAACAGGGGAGTGGGGGTACGCAGTATTTT; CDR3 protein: CASRQQGSGGTQYF
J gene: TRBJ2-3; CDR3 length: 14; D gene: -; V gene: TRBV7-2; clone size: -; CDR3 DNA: TGTGCCAGCAGCCCGGGGTTACCCACAGATACGCAGTATTTT; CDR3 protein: CASSPGLPTDTQYF
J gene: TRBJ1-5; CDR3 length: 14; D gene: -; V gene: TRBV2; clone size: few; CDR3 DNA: TGTGCCAGCAGTTTGGACGGGCGAAATCAGCCCCAGCATTTT; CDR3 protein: CASSLDGRNQPQHF
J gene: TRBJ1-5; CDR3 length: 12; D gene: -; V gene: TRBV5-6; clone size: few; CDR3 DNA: TGTGCCAGCAGCTTGTGGGGCCAGCCCCAGCATTTT; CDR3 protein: CASSLWGQPQHF
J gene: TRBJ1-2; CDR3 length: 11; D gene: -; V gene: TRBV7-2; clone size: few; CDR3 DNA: TGTGCCAGCAGAATACTCGATGGCTACACCTTC; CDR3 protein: CASRILDGYTF
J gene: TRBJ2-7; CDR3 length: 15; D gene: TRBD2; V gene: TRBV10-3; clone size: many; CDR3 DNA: TGTGCCATCAGTGGCCGAGGACTAGCGGGAAACGAGCAGTACTTC; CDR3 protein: CAISGRGLAGNEQYF
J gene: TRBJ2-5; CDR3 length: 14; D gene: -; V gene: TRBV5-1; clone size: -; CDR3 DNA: TGCGCCAGCAGCTTGGTTGGAGCCCAAGAGACCCAGTACTTC; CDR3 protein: CASSLVGAQETQYF
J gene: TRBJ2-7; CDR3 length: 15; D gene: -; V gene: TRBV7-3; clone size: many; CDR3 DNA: TGTGCCAGCAGCTTATCATCCGGAGGGCACTACGAGCAGTACTTC; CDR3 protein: CASSLSSGGHYEQYF
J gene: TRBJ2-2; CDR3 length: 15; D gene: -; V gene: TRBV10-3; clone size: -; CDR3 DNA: TGTGCCATCAGTGGGACAGCCGCGAACACCGGGGAGCTGTTTTTT; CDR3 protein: CAISGTAANTGELFF
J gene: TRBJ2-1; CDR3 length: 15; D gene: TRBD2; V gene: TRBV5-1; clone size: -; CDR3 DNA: TGCGCCAGCAGCTTAGGGCTAGCGGGAGTCGATGAGCAGTTCTTC; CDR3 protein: CASSLGLAGVDEQFF
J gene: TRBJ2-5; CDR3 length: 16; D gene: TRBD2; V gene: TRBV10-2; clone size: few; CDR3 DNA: TGCGCCAGCAGTCCCGGGACTAGCGGGAGGCCAGAGACCCAGTACTTC; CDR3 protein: CASSPGTSGRPETQYF
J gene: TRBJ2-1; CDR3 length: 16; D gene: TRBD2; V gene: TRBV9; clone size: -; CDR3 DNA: TGTGCCAGCAGCGTACTAGCGGGACTCCAGGGAAATGAGCAGTTCTTC; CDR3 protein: CASSVLAGLQGNEQFF
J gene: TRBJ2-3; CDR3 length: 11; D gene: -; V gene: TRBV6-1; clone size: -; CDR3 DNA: TGTGCCAGCAGTGAAGAGTATACGCAGTATTTT; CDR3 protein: CASSEEYTQYF
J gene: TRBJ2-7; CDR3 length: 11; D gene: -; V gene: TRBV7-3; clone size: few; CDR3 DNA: TGTGCCAGCAGCCCCTTTGAAGAGCAGTACTTC; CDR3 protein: CASSPFEEQYF
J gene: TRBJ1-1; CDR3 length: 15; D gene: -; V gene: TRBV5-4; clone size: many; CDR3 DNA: TGTGCCAGCAGCTTGTCCAGGGGCAGGAACACTGAAGCTTTCTTT; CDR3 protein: CASSLSRGRNTEAFF
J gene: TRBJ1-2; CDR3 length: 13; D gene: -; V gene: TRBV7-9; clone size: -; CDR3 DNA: TGTGCCAGCAGCGTCGACGGGAACTATGGCTACACCTTC; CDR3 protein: CASSVDGNYGYTF
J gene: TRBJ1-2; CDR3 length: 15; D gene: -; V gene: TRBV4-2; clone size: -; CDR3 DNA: TGTGCCAGCAGCCAAGATCGTCGGGGTTTTCGTGGCTACACCTTC; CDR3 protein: CASSQDRRGFRGYTF
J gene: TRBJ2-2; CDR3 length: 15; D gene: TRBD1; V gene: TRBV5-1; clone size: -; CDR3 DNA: TGCGCCAGCAGCCTCGGACAGGTTTCCACCGGGGAGCTGTTTTTT; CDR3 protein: CASSLGQVSTGELFF
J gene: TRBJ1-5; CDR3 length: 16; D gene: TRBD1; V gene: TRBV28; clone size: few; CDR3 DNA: TGTGCCAGCAGTCCTGGGACAGGGGGGAGATATCAGCCCCAGCATTTT; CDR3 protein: CASSPGTGGRYQPQHF
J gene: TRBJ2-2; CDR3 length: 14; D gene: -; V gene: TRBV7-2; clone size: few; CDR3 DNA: TGTGCCAGCAGCTCACCAGCGGGCACCGGGGAGCTGTTTTTT; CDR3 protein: CASSSPAGTGELFF
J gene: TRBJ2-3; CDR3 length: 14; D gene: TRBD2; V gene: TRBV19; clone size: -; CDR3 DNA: TGTGCCAGTAGTATAATAGGCGCGGGAGGTACGCAGTATTTT; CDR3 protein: CASSIIGAGGTQYF
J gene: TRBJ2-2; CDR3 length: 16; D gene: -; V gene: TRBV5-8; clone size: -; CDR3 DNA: TGTGCCAGCAGCCCTCGGGTGACCATTTCCGCCGGGGAGCTGTTTTTT; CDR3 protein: CASSPRVTISAGELFF
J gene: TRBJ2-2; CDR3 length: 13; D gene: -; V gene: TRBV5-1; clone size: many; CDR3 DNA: TGCGCCAGCAGCGAAGCGGACACCGGGGAGCTGTTTTTT; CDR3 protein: CASSEADTGELFF
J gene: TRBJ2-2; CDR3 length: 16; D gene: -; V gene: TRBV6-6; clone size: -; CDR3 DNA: TGTGCCAGCAGTTACGTCGCAGGGTTGTTCACCGGGGAGCTGTTTTTT; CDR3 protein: CASSYVAGLFTGELFF
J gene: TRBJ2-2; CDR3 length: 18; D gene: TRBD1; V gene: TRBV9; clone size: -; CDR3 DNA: TGTGCCAGCAGCGCCCACCCCGCCCTTACAGGGGGTTCCGGGGAGCTGTTTTTT; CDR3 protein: CASSAHPALTGGSGELFF
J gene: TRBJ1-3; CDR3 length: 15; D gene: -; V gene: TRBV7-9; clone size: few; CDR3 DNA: TGTGCCAGCAGCCCCCGACAGATTGCTGGAAACACCATATATTTT; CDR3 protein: CASSPRQIAGNTIYF
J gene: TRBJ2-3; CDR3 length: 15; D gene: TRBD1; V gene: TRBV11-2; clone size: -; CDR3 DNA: TGTGCCAGCAGCTTAGGCCCAGGGGGTAAGGATACGCAGTATTTT; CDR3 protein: CASSLGPGGKDTQYF
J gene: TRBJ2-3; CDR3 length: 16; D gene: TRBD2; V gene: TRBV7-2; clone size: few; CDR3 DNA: TGTGCCAGCAGCTTAAGACTAGCGGAGCCGACAGATACGCAGTATTTT; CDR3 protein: CASSLRLAEPTDTQYF
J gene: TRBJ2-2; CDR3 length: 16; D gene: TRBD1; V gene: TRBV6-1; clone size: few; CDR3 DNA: TGTGCCAGCAGTGGCACCGGGACAGGGACGCCCGGGGAGCTGTTTTTT; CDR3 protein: CASSGTGTGTPGELFF
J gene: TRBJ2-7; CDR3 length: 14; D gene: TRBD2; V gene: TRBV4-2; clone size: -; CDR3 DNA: TGTGCCAGCAGCCAAGACTGGACTAGCGGCGAGCAGTACTTC; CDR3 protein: CASSQDWTSGEQYF
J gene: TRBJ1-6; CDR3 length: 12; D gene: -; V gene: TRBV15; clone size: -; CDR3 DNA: TGTGCCACCAGCAGAGTGGGAGGGATCCTCCACTTT; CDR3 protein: CATSRVGGILHF
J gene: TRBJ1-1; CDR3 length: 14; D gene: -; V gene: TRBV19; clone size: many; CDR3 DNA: TGTGCCAGTAGTTTGGACAGCATGAACACTGAAGCTTTCTTT; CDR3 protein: CASSLDSMNTEAFF
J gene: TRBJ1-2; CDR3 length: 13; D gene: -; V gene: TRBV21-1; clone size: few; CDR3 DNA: TGTGCCAGCAAGGGAAGGGAGCAATATGGCTACACCTTC; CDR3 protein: CASKGREQYGYTF
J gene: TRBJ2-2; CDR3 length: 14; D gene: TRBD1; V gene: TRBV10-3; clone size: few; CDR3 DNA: TGTGCCATCACCAGACAGGGTGGCACCGGGGAGCTGTTTTTT; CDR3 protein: CAITRQGGTGELFF
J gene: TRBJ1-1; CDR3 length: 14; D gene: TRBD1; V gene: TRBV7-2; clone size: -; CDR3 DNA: TGTGCCAGCAGCGTACAGGGGGCGAACACTGAAGCTTTCTTT; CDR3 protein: CASSVQGANTEAFF
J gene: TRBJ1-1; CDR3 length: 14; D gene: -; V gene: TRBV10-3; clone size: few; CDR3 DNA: TGTGCCATCAGTGAGTCGCGGCTGAACACTGAAGCTTTCTTT; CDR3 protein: CAISESRLNTEAFF
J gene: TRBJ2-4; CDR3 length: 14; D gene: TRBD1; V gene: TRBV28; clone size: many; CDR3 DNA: TGTGCCGCCCATCCGGGACAGGGACAGTCTGTTCAGTACTTC; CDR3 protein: CAAHPGQGQSVQYF
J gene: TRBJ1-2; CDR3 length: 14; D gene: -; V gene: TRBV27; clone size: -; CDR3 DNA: TGTGCCAGCAGCCCAATACAGGGTCCCTATGGCTACACCTTC; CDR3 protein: CASSPIQGPYGYTF
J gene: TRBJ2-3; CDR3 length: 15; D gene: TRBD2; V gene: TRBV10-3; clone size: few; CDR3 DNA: TGTGCCATCAGTGAGGCGGACGGGACTAGTCATACGCAGTATTTT; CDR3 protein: CAISEADGTSHTQYF
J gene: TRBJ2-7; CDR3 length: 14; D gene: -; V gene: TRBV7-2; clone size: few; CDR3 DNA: TGTGCCAGCAGCCCGGAGGCGTCAGCCTACGAGCAGTACTTC; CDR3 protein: CASSPEASAYEQYF